Listed below are T cell receptor beta chains from one sample, sequenced in a study of blood T cell repertoires in COVID-19. Repertoires were generated with immunoSEQ multiplex PCR, while TCRdb's copy carries only in-frame clones and drops some. The sample lists about 16,000 clones; roughly nine tenths were seen once. Sample: peripheral blood. Receptor source: a woman aged 80 or over with COVID-19, enrolled during active disease. Each CDR3 is given with its conserved first and last residue. A D gene is named only where the DNA matches it firmly. Clone size is stated in some rows and not others, as once, few, many or a class when expanded.

j_gene,abundance,d_gene,v_gene,CDR3aa,CDR3nt
TRBJ2-3,once,TRBD1,TRBV5-1,CASSLGQGGPDTQYF,TGCGCCAGCAGCTTGGGACAGGGGGGCCCAGATACGCAGTATTTT
TRBJ1-6,NA,TRBD1,TRBV9,CASSVGDRVNSPLHF,TGTGCCAGCAGCGTAGGGGACAGGGTGAACTCACCCCTCCACTTT
TRBJ2-3,NA,NA,TRBV7-9,CASSRMERRQYF,TGTGCCAGCAGCCGAATGGAGAGGAGGCAGTATTTT
TRBJ1-3,once,NA,TRBV6-1,CASSAEQGRSGNTIYF,TGTGCCAGCAGTGCGGAACAGGGTAGATCTGGAAACACCATATATTTT
TRBJ2-3,NA,NA,TRBV2,CASSPPGGLLDTQYF,TGTGCCTCTTCCCCCCCGGGGGGCTTATTGGATACGCAGTATTTT
TRBJ2-1,NA,TRBD1,TRBV14,CASSQLGQGGNEQFF,TGTGCCAGCAGCCAACTGGGACAGGGGGGAAATGAGCAGTTCTTC
TRBJ2-1,NA,TRBD2,TRBV12-5,CASGPGTSTYNEQFF,TGTGCTAGTGGTCCCGGGACTAGCACCTACAATGAGCAGTTCTTC
TRBJ2-6,NA,NA,TRBV4-3,CASSQDSGAGANVLTF,TGCGCCAGCAGCCAAGATTCGGGGGCTGGGGCCAACGTCCTGACTTTC
TRBJ1-5,few,NA,TRBV6-5,CASSQQGFYAQPQHF,TGTGCCAGCAGTCAGCAGGGCTTTTACGCCCAGCCCCAGCATTTT
TRBJ1-2,large,NA,TRBV30,CAWNTGRAPVLYTF,TGTGCCTGGAATACAGGGCGGGCCCCGGTCCTCTACACCTTC
TRBJ2-7,NA,TRBD1,TRBV10-3,CAIRPGQVSYEQYF,TGTGCCATCAGGCCGGGACAGGTATCCTACGAGCAGTACTTC
TRBJ2-3,NA,NA,TRBV7-3,CASSLTRSPDTQYF,TGTGCCAGCAGCTTAACCAGGTCACCAGATACGCAGTATTTT
TRBJ2-7,once,NA,TRBV5-6,CASSLSGGLSYEQYF,TGTGCCAGCAGCCTTTCCGGGGGTCTGTCCTACGAGCAGTACTTC
TRBJ1-5,NA,TRBD1,TRBV7-9,CASSPGQAYSNQPQHF,TGTGCCAGCAGCCCAGGACAGGCCTATAGCAATCAGCCCCAGCATTTT
TRBJ1-2,NA,NA,TRBV12-3/TRBV12-4,CASSSGIYGYTF,TGTGCCAGCAGTTCAGGGATCTATGGCTACACCTTC
TRBJ2-4,NA,TRBD2,TRBV4-3,CASSQGLAGGENIQYF,TGCGCCAGCAGCCAGGGACTAGCGGGAGGGGAAAACATTCAGTACTTC
TRBJ2-1,NA,TRBD2,TRBV24-1,CATSDPRTSGSLYRSNEQFF,TGTGCCACCAGTGACCCCCGGACTAGCGGGAGTCTCTACAGGAGCAATGAGCAGTTCTTC
TRBJ2-7,NA,NA,TRBV6-6,CASKEQGSDNPYEQYF,TGTGCCAGCAAAGAACAGGGTTCGGATAACCCCTACGAGCAGTACTTC
TRBJ2-3,NA,TRBD2,TRBV27,CASSRWTSGGARTDTQYF,TGTGCCAGCAGTCGTTGGACTAGCGGGGGGGCCAGGACAGATACGCAGTATTTT
TRBJ2-2,NA,NA,TRBV11-2,CASSFGHYTGELFF,TGTGCCAGCAGCTTCGGACATTACACCGGGGAGCTGTTTTTT
TRBJ2-6,once,NA,TRBV5-1,CASSLGTEANVLTF,TGCGCCAGCAGCTTAGGGACTGAGGCCAACGTCCTGACTTTC
TRBJ2-3,NA,TRBD1,TRBV4-2,CASSQQPGGNADTQYF,TGTGCCAGCAGCCAACAACCAGGGGGCAATGCAGATACGCAGTATTTT
TRBJ2-7,once,TRBD2,TRBV6-2/TRBV6-3,CASSYLAGEHEQYF,TGTGCCAGCAGTTACCTAGCGGGAGAGCACGAGCAGTACTTC
TRBJ1-4,once,TRBD1,TRBV5-1,CASSPQGAQKLFF,TGCGCCAGCAGCCCCCAGGGGGCGCAAAAACTGTTTTTT
TRBJ1-5,NA,NA,TRBV18,CASSPTSGSQPQHF,TGTGCCAGCTCACCTACGTCGGGGAGCCAGCCCCAGCATTTT
TRBJ2-1,NA,NA,TRBV7-3,CASSPHNRDEQFF,TGTGCCAGCAGCCCCCATAACCGCGATGAGCAGTTCTTC
TRBJ1-2,once,TRBD1,TRBV5-6,CASSLRPKDRGRSGYTF,TGTGCCAGCAGCCTACGACCAAAAGACAGGGGGCGGTCTGGCTACACCTTC
TRBJ1-1,NA,NA,TRBV28,CASSLWGAGGTEAFF,TGTGCCAGCAGTTTATGGGGAGCGGGAGGCACTGAAGCTTTCTTT
TRBJ2-2,NA,NA,TRBV4-3,CASSPYTGELFF,TGCGCCAGCAGCCCGTACACCGGGGAGCTGTTTTTT
TRBJ2-7,NA,NA,TRBV18,CASSPGLLGEQYF,TGTGCCAGCTCACCGGGGCTTTTAGGAGAGCAGTACTTC
TRBJ2-1,NA,TRBD2,TRBV9,CASSVGPSGANEQFF,TGTGCCAGCAGCGTAGGTCCTAGCGGGGCAAATGAGCAGTTCTTC
TRBJ1-5,NA,NA,TRBV19,CASSILSGIDQPQHF,TGTGCCAGTAGTATCCTATCAGGAATTGATCAGCCCCAGCATTTT
TRBJ2-2,NA,TRBD1,TRBV28,CASARTGRSTGELFF,TGTGCCAGCGCTCGGACAGGGAGGAGCACCGGGGAGCTGTTTTTT
TRBJ1-1,NA,NA,TRBV5-1,CASSLKGRDGTEAFF,TGCGCCAGCAGCTTGAAGGGCAGGGATGGGACTGAAGCTTTCTTT
TRBJ1-3,few,TRBD1,TRBV5-1,CASSSQTGPGLGNTIYF,TGCGCCAGCAGCTCGCAGACAGGGCCAGGTCTTGGAAACACCATATATTTT
TRBJ1-5,NA,TRBD1,TRBV24-1,CATSDADREPQHF,TGTGCCACCAGTGACGCGGACAGGGAGCCCCAGCATTTT
TRBJ1-2,once,NA,TRBV29-1,CSTGRQADGYTF,TGCAGCACTGGTCGCCAGGCCGATGGCTACACCTTC
TRBJ2-6,NA,NA,TRBV5-6,CASSLAATAAGANVLTF,TGTGCCAGCAGCTTGGCCGCAACAGCTGCTGGGGCCAACGTCCTGACTTTC
TRBJ2-1,NA,NA,TRBV28,CASSNTGTFYNEQFF,TGTGCCAGCAGTAATACAGGAACTTTTTACAATGAGCAGTTCTTC
TRBJ2-7,NA,TRBD1,TRBV19,CASSPLTGGFSHEQYF,TGTGCCAGTAGTCCCCTAACAGGGGGCTTCTCCCACGAGCAGTACTTC
TRBJ2-7,NA,NA,TRBV6-5,CASSYVGAGNLYEQYF,TGTGCCAGCAGTTATGTTGGGGCGGGAAACCTCTACGAGCAGTACTTC
TRBJ1-5,NA,NA,TRBV5-1,CASSQTGPNQPQHF,TGCGCCAGCAGCCAAACAGGGCCCAATCAGCCCCAGCATTTT